The 29 T cell receptor beta chains below were found in one sample sequenced in a study of cytomegalovirus exposure and HLA in healthy donors. Use of 60 Vbeta and 13 Jbeta primers characterized the PCR. Clones were sequenced by immunoSEQ multiplex PCR, and TCRdb holds only the in-frame ones, with some missing. The sample lists 150,000 or so clones, 77% occurring once. The sample comprised PBMCs. The source is a male donor in good health and CMV-seropositive.

The chain joins TRBV27 to TRBJ2-1; 9 bases match TRBD1. CDR3 length equals 17 residues. Trimming cost V 6 bases and J 2 bases; bases outside gene matches: 11. Germline V lookup: CDR1 MNHEY, CDR2 SMNVEV (reference sequence). CDR3 protein: CASSHYRGLGPYNEQFF. The CDR3 DNA reads as TGTGCCAGCAGCCACTACAGGGGGCTGGGGCCCTACAATGAGCAGTTCTTC.

This clone was seen more than once but under ten times. Germline and junction disagree at one end, which may indicate a read error. The sample contains more than one DNA sequence encoding this CDR3. This chain joins TRBV7-9 and TRBJ2-1; 8 nucleotides align to TRBD2. Germline V lookup: CDR1 SEHNR, CDR2 FQNEAQ (reference sequence). The length of the CDR3 is 16 residues. CDR3 in DNA: TGTTCCAGCAGCTTAGCGCTAGCGGGCTCCTACAATGAGCAGTTCTTC. Amino acids: CSSSLALAGSYNEQFF.

V is TRBV6-5 and J is TRBJ2-2; D is perhaps TRBD1 (5 bases). CDR3 length: 13 amino acids. Per germline, CDR1 MNHEY and CDR2 SVGAGI. Trimming removed 2 bases at V and 8 bases at J, with 9 bases between. The CDR3 loop is CASSYTRQGELFF. DNA for the CDR3: TGTGCCAGCAGTTACACCAGACAGGGGGAGCTGTTTTTT.

The V and J genes are TRBV6-6 and TRBJ1-5; 9 nucleotides line up with TRBD1. In germline, CDR1 is MNHNY, CDR2 SVGAGI (reference sequence). V was clipped by 2 bases and J by 6 bases; unmatched bases: 5. This CDR3 comprises 15 residues. The chain's CDR3 is CASSYSGQGSQPQHF. DNA for the CDR3: TGTGCCAGCAGTTACAGTGGACAGGGGAGTCAGCCCCAGCATTTT.

The chain combines TRBV6-5 with TRBJ2-3, with TRBD2 matching over 7 bases. Germline V gene lookup returns CDR1 MNHEY and CDR2 SVGAGI. The CDR3 is 16 residues long. The trim removed 2 bases at V and 5 bases at J, leaving 10 bases unmatched. The CDR3 nucleotides read TGTGCCAGCAGTTACGATTTGGCGGGAGCAAGAGATACGCAGTATTTT. This sequence encodes CASSYDLAGARDTQYF.

CDR3 protein: CASSPTGSYGYTF. DNA of the CDR3: TGTGCCAGCAGCCCTACAGGGTCCTATGGCTACACCTTC. J is TRBJ1-2 and V is TRBV28, with D perhaps matching TRBD1 (6 bases). The germline V gene has CDR1 MDHEN and CDR2 SYDVKM. CDR3 length: 13 residues. V dropped 6 bases and J dropped 4 bases, with 12 bases sitting between them.

This chain joins TRBV6-1 and TRBJ1-5; tentative D call: TRBD1 (5 bases). This CDR3 has 14 residues. CDR1 is MNHNS, CDR2 SASEGT, per germline. Deletions cut 2 bases from V and 5 bases from J, with 10 bases between. DNA of the CDR3: TGTGCCAGCAGTGAATCAGGGAAGGATCAGCCCCAGCATTTT. Encoded protein: CASSESGKDQPQHF.

The genes are TRBV5-1 and TRBJ2-7, with 16 nucleotides matching TRBD2. The V gene's germline CDR1 is SGHRS and CDR2 YFSETQ. The CDR3 spans 16 residues. Trimming at V came to 4 bases and at J to 3 bases, leaving 4 bases not matched to a gene. CDR3 sequence reads: CASSMGLAGGFYEQYF. The CDR3, as DNA: TGCGCCAGCAGCATGGGACTAGCGGGAGGGTTCTACGAGCAGTACTTC. Looking up the rest from reference TRBV5-1 and TRBJ2-7 gives the full variable domain: KAGVTQTPRYLIKTRGQQVTLSCSPISGHRSVSWYQQTPGQGLQFLFEYFSETQRNKGNFPGRFSGRQFSNSRSEMNVSTLELGDSALYLCASSMGLAGGFYEQYFGPGTRLTVT.

V gene TRBV5-4 combines with J gene TRBJ2-2, with 7 bases matching TRBD1. The CDR3 spans 15 residues. Germline CDR1 SGHNT, CDR2 YYREEE (reference sequence). The V and J ends lost 3 bases and 2 bases, in that order; junction bases with no gene match: 4. CDR3 nucleotide sequence: TGTGCCAGCAGCTGGGGACAGCTTAACACCGGGGAGCTGTTTTTT. Encoded protein: CASSWGQLNTGELFF.

The chain combines TRBV15 with TRBJ2-4; D may be TRBD2 (6 bases). Trimming cost V 0 bases and J 9 bases, with 15 bases left between them. The germline V gene has CDR1 LNHNV and CDR2 YYDKDF (reference sequence). CDR3 length: 15 residues. The CDR3 nucleotides read TGTGCCACCAGCAGAGATCGGGGGAAGGGTAGCATTCAGTACTTC. It yields the protein CATSRDRGKGSIQYF.

The gene calls are TRBV7-3 and TRBJ2-7, with a tentative D call TRBD1 (5 bases). Trimming shortened V by 3 bases and J by 3 bases, and 15 bases separated the two germline ends. The germline gives CDR1 SGHTA, CDR2 FQGTGA. The CDR3 has 15 residues. The CDR3 region is CASSFKSGQGYEQYF. The CDR3 DNA reads TGTGCCAGCAGCTTCAAATCGGGTCAGGGCTACGAGCAGTACTTC.

The chain combines TRBV5-1 with TRBJ2-2; D might be TRBD1 (7 bases). The germline V and J ends were trimmed by 1 base and 4 bases, with 11 bases remaining between them. In germline, CDR1 is SGHRS, CDR2 YFSETQ. The CDR3 is made up of 15 amino acids. The CDR3 loop is CASSLIQGGTGELFF. The CDR3 coding sequence is TGCGCCAGCAGCTTGATCCAGGGGGGCACCGGGGAGCTGTTTTTT.

This rearrangement joins TRBV6-5 to TRBJ1-5; D remains unclear. Germline assignment: CDR1 MNHEY and CDR2 SVGAGI. V lost 2 bases to trimming and J lost 4 bases, with 12 bases between them. CDR3 size: 15 residues. CDR3 in amino acids: CASSYAASPNQPQHF. The CDR3 DNA follows: TGTGCCAGCAGTTACGCGGCTTCACCGAATCAGCCCCAGCATTTT.

The chain has TRBV5-6 and TRBJ2-1; 7 bases fit TRBD1. J lost 0 bases, V lost 6 bases, and 3 bases had no gene match. Germline V CDR1 and CDR2: SGHDT, YYEEEE. The CDR3 totals 14 residues. DNA of the CDR3: TGTGCCAGCACCCGGACAGGCTCCTACAATGAGCAGTTCTTC. This codes for CASTRTGSYNEQFF.

V gene TRBV5-4 combines with J gene TRBJ2-5; D is uncertain. This CDR3 is built from 14 residues. From germline, CDR1 is SGHNT and CDR2 YYREEE (reference sequence). Between the trimmed V and J ends, which lost 0 bases and 0 bases, there was a span of 6 bases. This CDR3 reads CASSLEPDQETQYF. The CDR3 region has the DNA TGTGCCAGCAGCTTGGAACCAGACCAAGAGACCCAGTACTTC.

The rearrangement uses TRBV5-1 and TRBJ2-2; maybe TRBD2 (6 bases). The CDR3 spans 14 residues. Germline V gives CDR1 SGHRS, CDR2 YFSETQ. The ends were cut back, 7 bases at V and 1 base at J, with 11 bases in the middle. The CDR3 DNA follows: TGCGCCAGCGGCGGGGAAGTGAACACCGGGGAGCTGTTTTTT. Translating gives CASGGEVNTGELFF.

CDR3 sequence (DNA): TGTGCCAGCAGCGCCGGGACAGGGGTTATTTATGGCTACACCTTC. Residues: CASSAGTGVIYGYTF. The chain recombines TRBV6-6 with TRBJ1-2, with 10 bases identical to TRBD1. Germline lookup yields CDR1 MNHNY and CDR2 SVGAGI (reference sequence). The CDR3 covers 15 residues. V shed 6 bases, J shed 5 bases, and the junction held 9 bases outside the gene matches.

The chain uses TRBV19 and TRBJ2-7, with D tentatively TRBD1 (6 bases). This CDR3 spans 13 amino acids. V lost 4 bases to trimming and J lost 7 bases, with 14 bases between them. CDR1 is LNHDA and CDR2 is SQIVND in the germline V gene (reference sequence). CDR3 bases: TGTGCCAGTAGTACGCTATACCAGGGGGAGCAGTACTTC. Its translation: CASSTLYQGEQYF.

This clone was recorded only once. The chain joins TRBV5-6 to TRBJ2-7; 7 positions match TRBD1. Germline V gives CDR1 SGHDT, CDR2 YYEEEE. This CDR3 region has 12 residues. The ends lost 4 bases at V and 6 bases at J; junction bases unmatched: 4. CDR3 region: CASSVTGFEQYF. The CDR3 coding sequence is TGTGCCAGCAGCGTGACAGGGTTCGAGCAGTACTTC.

The chain combines TRBV18 with TRBJ1-4; TRBD1 aligns across 9 bases. CDR1 and CDR2 from the germline V gene are KGHSH and LQKENI. There are 16 residues in the CDR3. The ends lost 3 bases at V and 8 bases at J; junction bases unmatched: 10. The CDR3 loop reads CASSPYPGQGREKLFF. CDR3 coding DNA: TGTGCCAGCTCACCGTACCCGGGACAGGGAAGGGAAAAACTGTTTTTT. Based on the CDR3 plus reference TRBV18 and TRBJ1-4, the full variable domain is NAGVMQNPRHLVRRRGQEARLRCSPMKGHSHVYWYRQLPEEGLKFMVYLQKENIIDESGMPKERFSAEFPKEGPSILRIQQVVRGDSAAYFCASSPYPGQGREKLFFGSGTQLSVL.

The chain uses TRBV7-8 and TRBJ2-2; 8 bases agree with TRBD1. This CDR3 has 15 residues. Unmatched junction bases numbered 4, after V lost 2 bases and J lost 5 bases. Germline-derived CDR1 and CDR2 are SGHVS and FQNEAQ. DNA of the CDR3: TGTGCCAGCAGCTTACCGACAGGGGCAACCGGGGAGCTGTTTTTT. Amino acids: CASSLPTGATGELFF.

The chain has TRBV6-6 and TRBJ1-5; D is unclear. The CDR3 extends over 14 amino acids. Germline V gene lookup returns CDR1 MNHNY and CDR2 SVGAGI (reference sequence). Trimming pared 8 bases from V and 1 base from J, leaving 12 bases between. This CDR3 is CASSSPASNQPQHF. The CDR3 DNA sequence: TGTGCCAGCTCCTCCCCCGCGAGCAATCAGCCCCAGCATTTT.

This clone has a single count. The chain combines TRBV5-1 with TRBJ2-5; TRBD2 matches 7 bases. The CDR3 extends over 15 amino acids. Germline V gives CDR1 SGHRS, CDR2 YFSETQ. Trimming removed 2 bases from V and 0 bases from J; junction bases left unmatched: 4. Written as DNA, the CDR3 is TGCGCCAGCAGCTTCGACGGGGGGTACCAAGAGACCCAGTACTTC. It translates to CASSFDGGYQETQYF.

The rearrangement joins TRBV7-2 to TRBJ2-2; a weak D match, TRBD2 (6 bases). V was clipped by 5 bases and J by 8 bases, with 12 bases between them. The CDR3 totals 13 residues. Germline values: CDR1 SGHTA, CDR2 FQGNSA. The CDR3 DNA reads TGTGCCAGCAGCACCAGACTAGAGGGGGAGCTGTTTTTT. Its protein product is CASSTRLEGELFF.

A remark on this clone: One end of the junction is discordant with germline, which a read error may explain. The V call is TRBV2, the J call TRBJ1-5, with TRBD1 matching 7 bases. The CDR3 spans 15 residues. Germline CDR1 reads SNHLY; CDR2 reads FYNNEI. DNA for the CDR3: TGTGCCAGGCACAAACCGGGACAGTGTAATCGGCCCCAGCATTTT. This codes for CARHKPGQCNRPQHF.

CDR3 nucleotides: TGTGCCAGCAGCTTTAATTCCTACGAGCAGTACTTC. Translation gives CASSFNSYEQYF. The chain combines TRBV11-1 with TRBJ2-7; no definite D call. Trimming removed 3 bases at V and 1 base at J, with 4 bases between. Germline V CDR1 and CDR2: SGHAT, FQDESV (reference sequence). The CDR3 length is 12 residues.

The rearrangement joins TRBV28 to TRBJ1-2; 8 bases map to TRBD1. V trimming: 6 bases; J trimming: 5 bases; junction bases outside the gene matches: 8. This CDR3 contains 14 residues. CDR1 is MDHEN and CDR2 is SYDVKM in the germline V gene. CDR3 amino acids: CASRPGQALYGYTF. The CDR3 DNA sequence: TGTGCCAGCAGACCGGGACAGGCTCTGTATGGCTACACCTTC.

This clone was detected once. The chain employs TRBV10-2 and TRBJ2-2, with TRBD1 as a possible D gene (6 bases). Trimming removed 10 bases from V and 6 bases from J, with 15 bases in between. Germline lookup yields CDR1 WSHSY and CDR2 SAAADI. This CDR3 has 13 residues. CDR3 region: CATKPGQSGELFF. Written as DNA, the CDR3 is TGCGCCACCAAGCCTGGACAGTCCGGGGAGCTGTTTTTT.

The chain is built from TRBV18 and TRBJ1-4, with TRBD1 matching 10 bases. Trimming took 4 bases from V and 7 from J; bases not matched to a gene: 12. This CDR3 has 17 amino acids. Germline V gives CDR1 KGHSH, CDR2 LQKENI. Written as DNA, the CDR3 is TGTGCCAGCTCACTCCGATTTAACCGGGACAGGGGTGAAAAACTGTTTTTT. Amino acids: CASSLRFNRDRGEKLFF.